This TCR beta chain originates from a study of T cells in localized non-small cell lung cancer. Details on this clone: The target antigen is unknown.

Repertoires were generated with immunoSEQ multiplex PCR, while TCRdb's copy carries only in-frame clones and drops some. In the table there are 90,000 to 95,000 clones, approximately 90% of which are singletons. Study-level points and caveats: A higher density of T cells in blood coincided with extended overall survival.

The CDR3 extends over 14 amino acids. Germline CDR1 is LNHDA and CDR2 is SQIVND (reference sequence). V was pared by 5 bases and J by 1 base, with 3 bases of the junction left unmatched. V and J are TRBV19 and TRBJ2-3, with TRBD1 matching over 7 bases. Sequenced here: PBMCs, sampled before any cancer treatment. The TCR originated in a woman aged 35-70 years with stage II squamous cell lung carcinoma. CDR3: CASSPTGGTDTQYF. The CDR3 region has the DNA TGTGCCAGTAGTCCAACAGGGGGCACAGATACGCAGTATTTT.